This T cell receptor beta chain was found in a study of T-cell memory formation after mild COVID-19. Study results and caveats: Mainly CM and EM harbored the contracting CD4+ clones; mainly EMRA harbored the CD8+ ones. Clones contracting day 15 to 85 were balanced CD4/CD8; later expanders leaned CD4+. Second-wave clones with a day 37 peak had unconfirmed SARS-CoV-2 specificity.

Germline values: CDR1 MNHEY, CDR2 SVGEGT. This CDR3 comprises 13 residues. Unmatched junction bases numbered 5, after V lost 7 bases and J lost 2 bases. 5'RACE with constant-segment primers yielded barcoded, UMI-tagged TCR alpha and TCR beta cDNA libraries. Each CDR3 protein gets one entry after TCRdb re-called the 5' RACE reads with MiXCR. This sample carries roughly 320,000 distinct CDR3 sequences, approximately 29% of them seen once, and the ten largest clones take approximately 12%. In its sample, this clonotype was seen a few times. No antigen is known for it. The sequence came from an adult woman who had mild COVID-19 (a few samples of this study predate the infection). Cell type and time point are not known. The sample comprised PBMCs or a T cell subset sorted from them (not recorded which). V is TRBV6-2 or TRBV6-3 and J is TRBJ2-7, with 7 positions matching TRBD1. CDR3 protein: CASTTGRAYEQYF. The CDR3 coding sequence is TGTGCCAGCACGACAGGGCGCGCCTACGAGCAGTACTTC.